Each of the 9 T cell receptor beta chains below was sequenced from the same sample in a study of cytomegalovirus exposure and HLA in healthy donors. Use of 60 Vbeta and 13 Jbeta primers characterized the PCR. The repertoire was sequenced with immunoSEQ multiplex PCR; TCRdb's copy has only in-frame clones and lacks some. The sample includes around 150,000 clones, about 80% of them seen just once. The specimen was PBMCs. The receptors shown here come from a woman aged 40 to 55 in good health and CMV-seronegative.

A single count supports this clone. The V and J genes are TRBV7-8 and TRBJ1-1; possibly TRBD1 for D (6 bases). The V and J ends lost 7 bases and 0 bases respectively, with 9 bases between them. Germline V gene lookup returns CDR1 SGHVS and CDR2 FQNEAQ. This CDR3 comprises 13 residues. CDR3 DNA: TGTGCCAGCAAAACAGGGATGAACACTGAAGCTTTCTTT. Amino acids: CASKTGMNTEAFF.

The J gene is TRBJ1-6, the V gene TRBV28; 7 bases match TRBD1. The CDR3 spans 16 residues. The J segment lost 8 bases and the V segment lost 4 bases, leaving 11 bases of the junction unmatched. Germline V lookup: CDR1 MDHEN, CDR2 SYDVKM. CDR3 sequence: CASSSQGKPQHSPLHF. In nucleotides, the CDR3 is TGTGCCAGCAGTTCACAGGGGAAACCCCAACATTCACCCCTCCACTTT.

This clone was observed a few times. The V gene is TRBV5-6, the J gene TRBJ2-5; D unclear. The CDR3 consists of 11 residues. Trimming cost V 4 bases and J 1 base, with 2 bases left between them. Per germline, CDR1 SGHDT and CDR2 YYEEEE. CDR3 residues: CASSRQETQYF. The CDR3 DNA reads TGTGCCAGCAGCCGCCAAGAGACCCAGTACTTC. The full variable domain, in which reference TRBV5-6 and TRBJ2-5 provide the parts outside the CDR3, is DAGVTQSPTHLIKTRGQQVTLRCSPKSGHDTVSWYQQALGQGPQFIFQYYEEEERQRGNFPDRFSGHQFPNYSSELNVNALLLGDSALYLCASSRQETQYFGPGTRLLVL.

CDR3 sequence reads: CASFGTGGTEQYF. CDR3 bases: TGTGCCAGCTTCGGGACAGGGGGCACCGAGCAGTACTTC. This chain joins TRBV2 and TRBJ2-7; 12 bases are a match to TRBD1. After removal of 8 bases from V and 6 bases from J, the junction contained 5 bases not matched to a gene. This CDR3 is built from 13 residues. Germline V gene data show CDR1 as SNHLY and CDR2 as FYNNEI.

V is TRBV6-5 and J is TRBJ2-1; tentative D call: TRBD1 (5 bases). The CDR3 spans 15 residues. V was cut by 6 bases and J by 2 bases, with 14 bases left in between. From germline, CDR1 is MNHEY and CDR2 SVGAGI. DNA for the CDR3: TGTGCCAGCAGCCTGACAGTGACCCCCTACAATGAGCAGTTCTTC. Residues: CASSLTVTPYNEQFF.

The chain couples TRBV30 to TRBJ2-1; 11 bases align to TRBD2. CDR3 length equals 18 residues. After removal of 0 bases from V and 5 bases from J, the junction contained 12 bases not matched to a gene. Germline V gives CDR1 GTSNPN, CDR2 SVGIG (reference sequence). The CDR3 sequence is CAWSVWLAGGNVDNEQFF. DNA of the CDR3: TGTGCCTGGAGTGTATGGCTAGCGGGAGGCAACGTAGACAATGAGCAGTTCTTC.

This rearrangement joins TRBV2 to TRBJ2-3; no reliable D call. This CDR3 spans 15 amino acids. V was clipped by 5 bases and J by 0 bases, with 12 bases between them. CDR1 and CDR2 from the germline V gene are SNHLY and FYNNEI. CDR3 bases: TGTGCCAGCAGTACGAACTCCCCGAGCACAGATACGCAGTATTTT. Protein: CASSTNSPSTDTQYF.

This chain connects TRBV19 to TRBJ2-1; D gene ambiguous. There are 13 residues in the CDR3. Trimming took 6 bases from V and 5 from J, leaving 11 bases between them. Germline V CDR1 and CDR2: LNHDA, SQIVND (reference sequence). The CDR3: CASREARNNEQFF. The CDR3 nucleotides read TGTGCCAGTAGGGAAGCGAGAAACAATGAGCAGTTCTTC.

This chain links TRBV5-5 with TRBJ1-5; TRBD1 matches at 7 bases. V dropped 0 bases and J dropped 7; count of bases not matched to a gene: 7. The CDR3 contains 15 residues. From germline, CDR1 is SGHKS and CDR2 YYEKEE (reference sequence). The CDR3 region has the DNA TGTGCCAGCAGCTTGGAGGGCGGCAGGGGGCAGCCCCAGCATTTT. The encoded protein is CASSLEGGRGQPQHF.